The 26 T cell receptor beta chains below were found in one sample sequenced in a study of vaccination effects on CD4 cells after COVID-19. These receptors lack a known antigen. Sequenced by immunoSEQ multiplex PCR; TCRdb stores in-frame clones only, minus some. The data show tens of thousands of clones, around 76% seen once. Antigen-specific CD4+ T cells expanded by the ViraFEST assay with viral peptide pools were then sequenced. The culture ran for around nine days before CD4+ T cells were isolated. Sequencing used CD4+ T cells from PBMCs cultured with HCoV-229E spike peptides, obtained before COVID-19 vaccination. The receptors shown here come from a human donor who received a COVID-19 vaccine.

The J gene is TRBJ2-1, the V gene TRBV2, with no clear D. The CDR3 has 14 residues. V lost 6 bases, J lost 12 bases, and 21 bases lay in between. The V gene's germline CDR1 is SNHLY and CDR2 FYNNEI. The CDR3 spells CASRGPELLQWQFF. Here the CDR3 DNA reads TGTGCCAGCAGGGGCCCCGAGCTCCTACAATGGCAGTTCTTC.

This chain uses TRBV7-5 with TRBJ1-1. TRBV7-5 is recorded as a pseudogene. The CDR3 spans 12 residues. The CDR3: CARTLKNTEAFF. CDR3 nucleotides: TGTGCCAGAACCCTTAAGAACACTGAAGCTTTCTTT.

The chain is built from TRBV2 and TRBJ2-5, with 7 bases that match TRBD1. Germline lookup yields CDR1 SNHLY and CDR2 FYNNEI. The length of the CDR3 is 14 residues. The ends lost 2 bases at V and 2 bases at J; junction bases unmatched: 2. The CDR3 is CASSELTGQETQYF. The CDR3 bases are TGTGCCAGCAGTGAACTGACAGGGCAAGAGACCCAGTACTTC.

In this sample, this clone turned up once. This chain joins TRBV10-3 and TRBJ2-5; D remains ambiguous. Trimming took off 3 bases at V and 3 bases at J, with 14 bases between the two ends. Germline CDR1 reads ENHRY; CDR2 reads SYGVKD. This CDR3 has 15 residues. CDR3 DNA sequence: TGTGCCATCAGTGATACCTGGACGAGAAAAGAGACCCAGTACTTC. It specifies CAISDTWTRKETQYF.

The chain carries TRBV7-3 and TRBJ2-5; 8 positions match TRBD1. V was pared by 2 bases and J by 1 base, with 6 bases of the junction left unmatched. Germline V gene lookup returns CDR1 SGHTA and CDR2 FQGTGA. CDR3 length: 16 residues. Written as DNA, the CDR3 is TGTGCCAGCAGCTTATTAGGGGGACAGGTCCAAGAGACCCAGTACTTC. Amino acid sequence: CASSLLGGQVQETQYF.

DNA for the CDR3: TGCGCCAGCAGCCGCCAAGCTCAAAATGAAAAACTGTTTTTT. Protein sequence: CASSRQAQNEKLFF. This rearrangement joins TRBV5-1 to TRBJ1-4; unclear D gene. CDR1 and CDR2 from the germline V gene are SGHRS and YFSETQ. The CDR3 spans 14 residues. Trimming shortened V by 4 bases and J by 5 bases, and 12 bases separated the two germline ends.

The CDR3 region is CAWRTGYKGYTF. Here the CDR3 DNA reads TGTGCCTGGCGGACAGGGTATAAGGGCTACACCTTC. This chain connects TRBV30 to TRBJ1-2, with 8 bases lining up with TRBD1. Per the germline V gene, CDR1 is GTSNPN and CDR2 is SVGIG (reference sequence). The junction had 7 bases not matched to a gene; V was cut back by 5 bases and J by 8 bases. The CDR3 totals 12 residues.

V is TRBV6-5 and J is TRBJ1-2, with 8 bases lining up with TRBD1. This CDR3 comprises 15 residues. Per the germline V gene, CDR1 is MNHEY and CDR2 is SVGAGI. The trim removed 2 bases at V and 3 bases at J, leaving 5 bases unmatched. This CDR3 reads CASSYSKTGDYGYTF. CDR3 nucleotide sequence: TGTGCCAGCAGTTACAGTAAGACAGGGGACTATGGCTACACCTTC.

The CDR3 nucleotides are TGTGCCAGCAGCCGCCCCCGGGGTAGCAATCAGCCCCAGCATTTT. Its protein is CASSRPRGSNQPQHF. The chain combines TRBV6-2 or TRBV6-3 with TRBJ1-5; D gene unclear. The CDR3 is 15 amino acids. Germline assignment: CDR1 MNHEY and CDR2 SVGEGT. The V end lost 6 bases, the J end lost 0 bases, and 12 bases lay between the germline ends.

The chain links TRBV18 to TRBJ1-2; tentative D call: TRBD1 (6 bases). CDR1 is KGHSH, CDR2 LQKENI, per germline. CDR3 length: 14 amino acids. V shed 3 bases and J shed 7 bases, with 15 bases lying between them. CDR3 sequence (DNA): TGTGCCAGCTCACCCGAAACAGGGAACGGTGGCTACACCTTC. Protein product: CASSPETGNGGYTF.

Here the CDR3 DNA reads TGTGCCAGCAGTGAAGGCGGGGTAAGCTCCTACGAGCAGTACGTC. It specifies CASSEGGVSSYEQYV. This chain connects TRBV2 to TRBJ2-7, with D perhaps TRBD2 (6 bases). Germline CDR1 is SNHLY and CDR2 is FYNNEI. The CDR3 is 15 amino acids. V dropped 1 base and J dropped 0 bases, with 10 bases sitting between them.

The V gene is TRBV14, the J gene TRBJ2-1; weak D call: TRBD1 (5 bases). In germline, CDR1 is SGHDN, CDR2 FVKESK. Trimming took off 2 bases at V and 0 bases at J, with 14 bases between the two ends. The CDR3 totals 17 residues. Here the CDR3 reads CASSQRGPVSSYNEQFF. CDR3 in DNA: TGTGCCAGCAGCCAAAGGGGCCCCGTAAGCTCCTACAATGAGCAGTTCTTC.

This chain links TRBV7-2 with TRBJ1-2, with D tentatively TRBD1 (5 bases). V gave up 5 bases and J gave up 5 bases, with 15 bases separating them. The CDR3 runs to 14 residues. Per the germline V gene, CDR1 is SGHTA and CDR2 is FQGNSA. DNA for the CDR3: TGTGCCAGCAGCCCACCCACCGGGGGGTATGGCTACACCTTC. Protein: CASSPPTGGYGYTF.

About this clone: Relative to the germline gene, one junction end is altered; a read error may explain this. The V call is TRBV7-2, the J call TRBJ2-3, with TRBD2 matching over 15 bases. The CDR3 length is 14 residues. Germline CDR1 SGHTA, CDR2 FQGNSA. The CDR3 loop is CASSPQGLAGGLFF. The DNA for the CDR3 is TGTGCCAGCAGCCCCCAAGGACTAGCGGGGGGGCTCTTTTTT.

The CDR3 loop reads CAWSRTVNTEAFF. The CDR3 DNA reads as TGTGCCTGGAGTAGGACAGTGAACACTGAAGCTTTCTTT. The chain has TRBV30 and TRBJ1-1, with D maybe TRBD1 (6 bases). This CDR3 is 13 amino acids long. The germline V and J ends were trimmed by 2 bases and 0 bases, with 7 bases remaining between them. Per the germline V gene, CDR1 is GTSNPN and CDR2 is SVGIG (reference sequence). Together with reference TRBV30 and TRBJ1-1, the CDR3 gives the full variable domain: SQTIHQWPATLVQPVGSPLSLECTVEGTSNPNLYWYRQAAGRGLQLLFYSVGIGQISSEVPQNLSASRPQDRQFILSSKKLLLSDSGFYLCAWSRTVNTEAFFGQGTRLTVV.

V and J are TRBV5-5 and TRBJ1-2, with 8 bases that match TRBD1. Germline CDR1 SGHKS, CDR2 YYEKEE (reference sequence). The J segment lost 2 bases and the V segment lost 0 bases, leaving 6 bases of the junction unmatched. The CDR3 is 16 residues long. The DNA of the CDR3 is TGTGCCAGCAGCTTGGGAGGGGGACAGGCAAACTATGGCTACACCTTC. This gives the protein CASSLGGGQANYGYTF.

The CDR3 loop reads CASSQQPDNEQYV. The CDR3, as DNA: TGCGCCAGCAGCCAACAACCTGACAACGAGCAGTACGTC. The chain has TRBV5-1 and TRBJ2-7; D gene unclear. The CDR3 length is 13 residues. From germline, CDR1 is SGHRS and CDR2 YFSETQ. With 4 bases removed from V and 5 bases from J, the gap between germline ends came to 13 bases.

This clone turned up a few times. The chain couples TRBV4-2 to TRBJ1-1; D uncertain. Germline V gives CDR1 LGHNA, CDR2 YNFKEQ. Trimming removed 3 bases from V and 8 bases from J, with 16 bases in between. The CDR3 spans 14 residues. CDR3 DNA sequence: TGTGCCAGCAGCCACCCGTGGGAGCCCCTCGAAGCTTTCTTT. Translating it yields CASSHPWEPLEAFF.

V and J are TRBV10-2 and TRBJ2-7; D remains unclear. CDR1 and CDR2 (germline): WSHSY, SAAADI. CDR3 length: 12 amino acids. The germline V and J ends were trimmed by 0 bases and 4 bases, with 4 bases remaining between them. CDR3 residues: CASSESGYEQYV. CDR3 bases: TGCGCCAGCAGTGAGTCAGGGTACGAGCAGTACGTC.

The chain links TRBV5-1 to TRBJ1-1, with D tentatively TRBD1 (6 bases). Trimming cost V 3 bases and J 10 bases, with 16 bases left between them. Per germline, CDR1 SGHRS and CDR2 YFSETQ. The CDR3 has 13 residues. CDR3: CASSSLTGFVAFF. In DNA, the CDR3 is TGCGCCAGCAGCTCATTGACAGGTTTCGTAGCTTTCTTT.

The V call is TRBV7-2, the J call TRBJ2-3; TRBD1 matches at 10 bases. In germline, CDR1 is SGHTA, CDR2 FQGNSA. This CDR3 is built from 16 residues. The J segment lost 4 bases and the V segment lost 5 bases, leaving 9 bases of the junction unmatched. The CDR3 DNA reads as TGTGCCAGCAGCCAACACGGGACAGGGGTTGCAGATACGCAGTATTTT. It specifies CASSQHGTGVADTQYF.

The chain couples TRBV2 to TRBJ2-1; D is unresolved. The CDR3 consists of 13 residues. In germline, CDR1 is SNHLY, CDR2 FYNNEI. Trimming shortened V by 11 bases and J by 5 bases, and 16 bases separated the two germline ends. The CDR3 loop is CAASRTPNNEQFF. CDR3 nucleotide sequence: TGTGCCGCCTCTAGGACGCCGAACAATGAGCAGTTCTTC.

This clone was detected once. The chain carries TRBV9 and TRBJ2-2; 9 bases are shared with TRBD1. The germline V gene encodes CDR1 SGDLS and CDR2 YYNGEE. The J segment lost 4 bases and the V segment lost 3 bases, leaving 13 bases of the junction unmatched. This CDR3 contains 18 residues. This CDR3 is CASSAREQGAQSTGELFF. CDR3 coding DNA: TGTGCCAGCAGCGCGAGGGAACAGGGGGCGCAGAGCACCGGGGAGCTGTTTTTT.

This clone has only a few counts. The genes are TRBV19 and TRBJ1-1; 8 bases are a match to TRBD1. Per germline, CDR1 LNHDA and CDR2 SQIVND (reference sequence). With V trimmed by 6 bases and J by 2 bases, 5 bases remained unmatched. CDR3 length: 14 amino acids. The CDR3 sequence: CASRETGGNTEAFF. The CDR3 nucleotides are TGTGCCAGTAGGGAAACAGGGGGAAACACTGAAGCTTTCTTT. Full variable domain (missing parts from reference TRBV19 and TRBJ1-1): DGGITQSPKYLFRKEGQNVTLSCEQNLNHDAMYWYRQDPGQGLRLIYYSQIVNDFQKGDIAEGYSVSREKKESFPLTVTSAQKNPTAFYLCASRETGGNTEAFFGQGTRLTVV.

The CDR3 loop reads CASSIHELRGFNTGELFF. CDR3 DNA: TGTGCCAGCAGCATTCATGAATTGAGAGGGTTCAACACCGGGGAGCTGTTTTTT. This chain links TRBV9 with TRBJ2-2; the D gene is possibly TRBD2 (5 bases). Germline V gene data show CDR1 as SGDLS and CDR2 as YYNGEE. V lost 4 bases, J lost 2 bases, and 21 bases lay in between. The CDR3 is 18 amino acids. Combining the CDR3 with reference TRBV9 and TRBJ2-2 gives the whole variable domain DSGVTQTPKHLITATGQRVTLRCSPRSGDLSVYWYQQSLDQGLQFLIQYYNGEERAKGNILERFSAQQFPDLHSELNLSSLELGDSALYFCASSIHELRGFNTGELFFGEGSRLTVL.

The gene calls are TRBV24-1 and TRBJ2-3; D gene unclear. V was shortened by 4 bases and J by 6 bases, with 10 bases between the two germline ends. In germline, CDR1 is KGHDR, CDR2 SFDVKD. CDR3 size: 13 residues. The CDR3 DNA follows: TGTGCCACCAGTGAGGGATCGGCGGATACGCAGTATTTT. It translates to CATSEGSADTQYF.